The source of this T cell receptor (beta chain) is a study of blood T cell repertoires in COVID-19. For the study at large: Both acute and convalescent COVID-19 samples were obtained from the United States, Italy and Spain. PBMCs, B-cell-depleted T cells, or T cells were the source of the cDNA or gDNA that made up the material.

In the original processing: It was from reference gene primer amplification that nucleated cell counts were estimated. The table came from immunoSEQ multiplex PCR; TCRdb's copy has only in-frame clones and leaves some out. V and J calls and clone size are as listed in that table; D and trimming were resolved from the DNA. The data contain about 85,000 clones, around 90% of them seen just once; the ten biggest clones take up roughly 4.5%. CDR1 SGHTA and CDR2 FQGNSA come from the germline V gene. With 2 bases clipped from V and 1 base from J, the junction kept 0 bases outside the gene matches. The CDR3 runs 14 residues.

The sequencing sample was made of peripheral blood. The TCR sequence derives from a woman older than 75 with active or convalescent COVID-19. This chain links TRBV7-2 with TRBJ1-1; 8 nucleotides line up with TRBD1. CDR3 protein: CASSLTGGNTEAFF. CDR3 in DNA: TGTGCCAGCAGCTTAACAGGGGGGAACACTGAAGCTTTCTTT.